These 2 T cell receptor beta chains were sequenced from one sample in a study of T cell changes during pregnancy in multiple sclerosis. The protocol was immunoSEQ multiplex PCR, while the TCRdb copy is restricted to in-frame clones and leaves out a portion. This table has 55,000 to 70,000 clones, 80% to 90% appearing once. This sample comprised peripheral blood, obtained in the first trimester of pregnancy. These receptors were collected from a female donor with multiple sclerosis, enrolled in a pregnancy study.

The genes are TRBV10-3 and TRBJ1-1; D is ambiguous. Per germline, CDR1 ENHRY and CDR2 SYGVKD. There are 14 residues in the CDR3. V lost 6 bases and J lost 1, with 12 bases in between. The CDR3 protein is CAISSDISNTEAFF. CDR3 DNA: TGTGCCATCAGCTCCGACATTTCGAACACTGAAGCTTTCTTT.

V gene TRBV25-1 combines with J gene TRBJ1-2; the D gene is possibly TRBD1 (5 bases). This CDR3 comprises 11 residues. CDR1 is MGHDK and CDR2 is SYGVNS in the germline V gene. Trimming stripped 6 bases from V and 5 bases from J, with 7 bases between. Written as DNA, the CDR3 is TGTGCCAGCAGCCCAGGGTATGGCTACACCTTC. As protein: CASSPGYGYTF.